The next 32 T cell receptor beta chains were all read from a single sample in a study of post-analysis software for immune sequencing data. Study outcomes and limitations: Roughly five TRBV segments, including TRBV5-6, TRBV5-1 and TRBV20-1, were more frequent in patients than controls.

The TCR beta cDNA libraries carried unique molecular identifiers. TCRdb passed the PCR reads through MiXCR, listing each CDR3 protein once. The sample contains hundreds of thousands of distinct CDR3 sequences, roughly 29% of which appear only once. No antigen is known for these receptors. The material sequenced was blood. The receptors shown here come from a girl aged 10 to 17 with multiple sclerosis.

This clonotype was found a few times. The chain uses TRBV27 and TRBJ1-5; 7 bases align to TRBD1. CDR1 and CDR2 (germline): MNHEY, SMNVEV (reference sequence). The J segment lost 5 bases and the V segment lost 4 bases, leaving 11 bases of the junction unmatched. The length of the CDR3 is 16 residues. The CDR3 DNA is TGTGCCAGCAGTTCCCGGGGCAGGGGGTTGGATCAGCCCCAGCATTTT. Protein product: CASSSRGRGLDQPQHF.

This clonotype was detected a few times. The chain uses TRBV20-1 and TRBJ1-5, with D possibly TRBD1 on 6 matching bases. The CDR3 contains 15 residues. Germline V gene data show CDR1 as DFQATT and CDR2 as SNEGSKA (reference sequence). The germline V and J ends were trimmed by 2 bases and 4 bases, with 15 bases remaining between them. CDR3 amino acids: CSARTQTGPNQPQHF. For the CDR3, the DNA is TGCAGTGCTAGAACCCAGACAGGCCCAAATCAGCCCCAGCATTTT.

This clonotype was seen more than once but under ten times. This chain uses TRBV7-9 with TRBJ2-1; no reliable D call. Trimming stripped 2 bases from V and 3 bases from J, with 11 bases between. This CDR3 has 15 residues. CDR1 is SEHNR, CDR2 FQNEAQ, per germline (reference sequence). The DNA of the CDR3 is TGTGCCAGCAGCTTAATCCCACAAGACTACAATGAGCAGTTCTTC. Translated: CASSLIPQDYNEQFF.

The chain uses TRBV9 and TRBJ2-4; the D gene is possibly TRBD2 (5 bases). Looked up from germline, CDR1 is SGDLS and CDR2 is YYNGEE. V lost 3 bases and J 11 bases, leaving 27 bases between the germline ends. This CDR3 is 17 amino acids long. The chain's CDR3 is CASSGGSERGKNTFQYF. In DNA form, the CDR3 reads TGTGCCAGCAGCGGGGGTTCTGAGCGAGGGAAAAATACTTTTCAGTACTTC.

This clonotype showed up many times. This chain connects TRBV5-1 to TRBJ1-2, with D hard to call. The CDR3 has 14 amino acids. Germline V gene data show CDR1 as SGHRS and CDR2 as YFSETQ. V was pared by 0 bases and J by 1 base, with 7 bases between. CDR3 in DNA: TGCGCCAGCAGCTTGGACGGAGGTAACTATGGCTACACCTTC. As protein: CASSLDGGNYGYTF.

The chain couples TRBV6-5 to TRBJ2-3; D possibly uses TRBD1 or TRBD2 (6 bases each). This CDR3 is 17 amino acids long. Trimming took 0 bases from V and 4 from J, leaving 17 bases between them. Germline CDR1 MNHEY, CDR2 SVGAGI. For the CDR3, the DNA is TGTGCCAGCAGTTACTCGAGTAACAGGGAGGCTGCAGATACGCAGTATTTT. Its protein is CASSYSSNREAADTQYF.

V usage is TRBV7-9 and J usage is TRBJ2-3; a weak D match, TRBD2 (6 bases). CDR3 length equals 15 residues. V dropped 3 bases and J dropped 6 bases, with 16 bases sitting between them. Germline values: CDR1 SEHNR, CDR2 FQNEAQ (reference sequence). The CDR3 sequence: CASSLGSLRGDTQYF. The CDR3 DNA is TGTGCCAGCAGCTTGGGTAGCCTCCGGGGGGATACGCAGTATTTT.

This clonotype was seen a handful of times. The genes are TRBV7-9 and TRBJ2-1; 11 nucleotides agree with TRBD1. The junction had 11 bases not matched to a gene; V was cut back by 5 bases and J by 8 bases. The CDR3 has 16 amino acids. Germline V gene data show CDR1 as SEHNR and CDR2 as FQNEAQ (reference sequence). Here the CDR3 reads CASSPTRDRGGYEQFF. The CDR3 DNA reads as TGTGCCAGCAGCCCAACCCGGGACAGGGGGGGGTATGAGCAGTTCTTC.

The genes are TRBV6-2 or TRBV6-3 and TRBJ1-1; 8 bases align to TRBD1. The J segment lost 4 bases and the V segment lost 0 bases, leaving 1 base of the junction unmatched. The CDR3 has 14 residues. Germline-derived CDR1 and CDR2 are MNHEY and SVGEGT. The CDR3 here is CASSYSDRATEAFF. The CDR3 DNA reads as TGTGCCAGCAGTTACTCGGACAGGGCCACTGAAGCTTTCTTT.

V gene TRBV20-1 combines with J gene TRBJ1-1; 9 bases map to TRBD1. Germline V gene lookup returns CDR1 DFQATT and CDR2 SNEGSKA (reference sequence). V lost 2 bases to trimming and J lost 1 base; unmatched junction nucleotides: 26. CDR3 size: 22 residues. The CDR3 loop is CSARRKITGGGSVNAWNTEAFF. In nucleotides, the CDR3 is TGCAGTGCTAGAAGGAAAATTACAGGGGGCGGAAGCGTGAATGCCTGGAACACTGAAGCTTTCTTT.

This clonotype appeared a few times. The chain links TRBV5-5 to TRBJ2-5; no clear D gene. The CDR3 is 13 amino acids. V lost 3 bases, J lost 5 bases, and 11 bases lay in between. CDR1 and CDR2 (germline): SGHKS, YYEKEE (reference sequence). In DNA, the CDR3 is TGTGCCAGCAGCTACGGAGCCAGGGAGACCCAGTACTTC. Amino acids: CASSYGARETQYF.

CDR3 in DNA: TGCAGCGTTGTCCCTAGGGCGGGGTACACTGAAGCTTTCTTT. It translates to CSVVPRAGYTEAFF. The chain employs TRBV29-1 and TRBJ1-1; unclear D gene. This CDR3 has 14 residues. The ends were cut back, 4 bases at V and 3 bases at J, with 15 bases in the middle. In germline, CDR1 is SQVTM, CDR2 ANQGSEA. Combining the CDR3 with reference TRBV29-1 and TRBJ1-1 gives the whole variable domain SAVISQKPSRDICQRGTSLTIQCQVDSQVTMMFWYRQQPGQSLTLIATANQGSEATYESGFVIDKFPISRPNLTFSTLTVSNMSPEDSSIYLCSVVPRAGYTEAFFGQGTRLTVV.

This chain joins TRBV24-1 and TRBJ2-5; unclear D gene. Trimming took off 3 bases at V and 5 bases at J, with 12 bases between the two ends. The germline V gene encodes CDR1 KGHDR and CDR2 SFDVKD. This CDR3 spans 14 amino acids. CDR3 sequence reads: CATSDQWPGETQYF. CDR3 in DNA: TGTGCCACCAGTGATCAATGGCCTGGGGAGACCCAGTACTTC.

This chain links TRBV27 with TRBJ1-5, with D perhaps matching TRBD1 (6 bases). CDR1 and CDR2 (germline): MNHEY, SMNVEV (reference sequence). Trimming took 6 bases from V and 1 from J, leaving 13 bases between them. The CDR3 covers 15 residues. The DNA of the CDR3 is TGTGCCAGCAGCTTGGTCAGGGGAAGCAATCAGCCCCAGCATTTT. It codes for CASSLVRGSNQPQHF.

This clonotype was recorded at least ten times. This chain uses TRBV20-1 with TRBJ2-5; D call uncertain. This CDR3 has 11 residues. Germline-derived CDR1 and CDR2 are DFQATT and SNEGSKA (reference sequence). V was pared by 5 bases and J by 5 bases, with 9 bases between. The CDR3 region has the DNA TGCAGTGCTCACATCGGGGAGACCCAGTACTTC. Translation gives CSAHIGETQYF.

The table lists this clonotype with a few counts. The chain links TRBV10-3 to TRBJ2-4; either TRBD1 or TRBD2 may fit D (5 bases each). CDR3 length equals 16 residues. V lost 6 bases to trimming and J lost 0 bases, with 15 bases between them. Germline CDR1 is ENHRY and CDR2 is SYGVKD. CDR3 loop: CAISDRGRGAKNIQYF. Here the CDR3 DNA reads TGTGCCATCAGCGACCGGGGCCGGGGAGCCAAAAACATTCAGTACTTC.

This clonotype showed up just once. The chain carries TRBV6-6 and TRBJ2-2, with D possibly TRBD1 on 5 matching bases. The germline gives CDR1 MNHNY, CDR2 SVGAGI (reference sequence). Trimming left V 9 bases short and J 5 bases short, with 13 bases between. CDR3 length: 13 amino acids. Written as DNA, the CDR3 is TGTGCCAGTGGGCAAACAGGAACCGGGGAGCTGTTTTTT. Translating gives CASGQTGTGELFF.

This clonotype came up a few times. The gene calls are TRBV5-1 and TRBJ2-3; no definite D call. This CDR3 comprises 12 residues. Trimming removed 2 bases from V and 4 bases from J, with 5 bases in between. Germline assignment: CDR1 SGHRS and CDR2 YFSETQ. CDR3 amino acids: CASSFAPDTQYF. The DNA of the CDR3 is TGCGCCAGCAGCTTCGCCCCAGATACGCAGTATTTT.

This CDR3 reads CASSLSSGGNEQFF. The CDR3 coding sequence is TGTGCCAGCAGCTTATCTTCAGGGGGCAATGAGCAGTTCTTC. This chain joins TRBV11-3 and TRBJ2-1, with TRBD1 matching over 7 bases. CDR1 SGHNT and CDR2 YENEEA come from the germline V gene. V gave up 2 bases and J gave up 6 bases; unmatched junction bases: 4. CDR3 length equals 14 residues. Variable domain in full (rest from reference TRBV11-3 and TRBJ2-1): EAGVVQSPRYKIIEKKQPVAFWCNPISGHNTLYWYLQNLGQGPELLIRYENEEAVDDSQLPKDRFSAERLKGVDSTLKIQPAELGDSAVYLCASSLSSGGNEQFFGPGTRLTVL.

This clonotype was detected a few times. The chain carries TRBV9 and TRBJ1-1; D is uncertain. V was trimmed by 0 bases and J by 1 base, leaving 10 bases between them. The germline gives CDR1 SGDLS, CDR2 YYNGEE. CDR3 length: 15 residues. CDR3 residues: CASSVENRSNTEAFF. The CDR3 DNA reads TGTGCCAGCAGCGTAGAAAACAGATCGAACACTGAAGCTTTCTTT.

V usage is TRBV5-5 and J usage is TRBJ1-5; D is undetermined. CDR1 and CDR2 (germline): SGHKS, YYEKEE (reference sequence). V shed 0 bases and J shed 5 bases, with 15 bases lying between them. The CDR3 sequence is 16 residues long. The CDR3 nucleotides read TGTGCCAGCAGCTTGGCGCTCTTGGGGTCCGATCAGCCCCAGCATTTT. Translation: CASSLALLGSDQPQHF.

The CDR3 nucleotides are TGCAGCGTTGAATTGCTAGCGGGGGGGCCGGCGACCCAGTACTTC. This encodes CSVELLAGGPATQYF. This rearrangement joins TRBV29-1 to TRBJ2-5; 12 bases are a match to TRBD2. CDR1 is SQVTM and CDR2 is ANQGSEA in the germline V gene. This CDR3 region has 15 residues. V was clipped by 2 bases and J by 7 bases; unmatched bases: 8.

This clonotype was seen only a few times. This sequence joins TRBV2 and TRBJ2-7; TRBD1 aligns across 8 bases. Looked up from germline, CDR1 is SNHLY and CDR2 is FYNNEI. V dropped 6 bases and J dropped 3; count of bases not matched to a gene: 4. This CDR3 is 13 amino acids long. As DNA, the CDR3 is TGTGCCAGCAGGGCCGACAGGGGCTACGAGCAGTACTTC. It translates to CASRADRGYEQYF. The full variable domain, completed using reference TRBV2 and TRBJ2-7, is EPEVTQTPSHQVTQMGQEVILRCVPISNHLYFYWYRQILGQKVEFLVSFYNNEISEKSEIFDDQFSVERPDGSNFTLKIRSTKLEDSAMYFCASRADRGYEQYFGPGTRLTVT.

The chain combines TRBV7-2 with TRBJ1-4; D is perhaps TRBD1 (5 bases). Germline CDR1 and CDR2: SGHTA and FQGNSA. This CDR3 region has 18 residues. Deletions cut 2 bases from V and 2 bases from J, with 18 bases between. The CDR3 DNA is TGTGCCAGCAGCTTAAATCCTATGGGGGGGATCACTAATGAAAAACTGTTTTTT. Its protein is CASSLNPMGGITNEKLFF.

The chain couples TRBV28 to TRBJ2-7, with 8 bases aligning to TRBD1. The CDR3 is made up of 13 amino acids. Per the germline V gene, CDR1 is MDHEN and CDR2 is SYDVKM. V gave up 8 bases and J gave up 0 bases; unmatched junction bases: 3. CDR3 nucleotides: TGTGCCAGCTGGGACAGGTCCTCCTACGAGCAGTACTTC. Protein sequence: CASWDRSSYEQYF.

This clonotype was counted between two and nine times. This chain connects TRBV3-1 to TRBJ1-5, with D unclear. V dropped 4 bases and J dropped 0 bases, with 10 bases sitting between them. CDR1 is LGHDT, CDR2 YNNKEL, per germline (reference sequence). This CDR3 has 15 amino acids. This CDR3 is CASSRSGYSNQPQHF. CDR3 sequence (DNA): TGTGCCAGCAGCCGTTCGGGTTATAGCAATCAGCCCCAGCATTTT.

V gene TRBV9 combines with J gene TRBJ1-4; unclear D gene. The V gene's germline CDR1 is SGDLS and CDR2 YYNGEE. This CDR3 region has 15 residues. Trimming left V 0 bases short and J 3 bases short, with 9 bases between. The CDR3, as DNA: TGTGCCAGCAGCGTAGTGGTAGGGCCTAATGAAAAACTGTTTTTT. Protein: CASSVVVGPNEKLFF.

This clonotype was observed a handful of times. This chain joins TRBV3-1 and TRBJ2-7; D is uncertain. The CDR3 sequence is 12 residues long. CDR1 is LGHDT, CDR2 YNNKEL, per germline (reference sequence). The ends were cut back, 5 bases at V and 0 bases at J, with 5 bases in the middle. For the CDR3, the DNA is TGTGCCAGCAGCTACTACTCCTACGAGCAGTACTTC. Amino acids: CASSYYSYEQYF.

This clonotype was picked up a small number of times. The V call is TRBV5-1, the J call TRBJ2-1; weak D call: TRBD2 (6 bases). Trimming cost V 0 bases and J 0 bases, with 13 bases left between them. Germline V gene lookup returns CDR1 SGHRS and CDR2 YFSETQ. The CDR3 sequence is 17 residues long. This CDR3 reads CASSLEGAGGSYNEQFF. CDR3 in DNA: TGCGCCAGCAGCTTGGAGGGAGCGGGCGGCTCCTACAATGAGCAGTTCTTC.

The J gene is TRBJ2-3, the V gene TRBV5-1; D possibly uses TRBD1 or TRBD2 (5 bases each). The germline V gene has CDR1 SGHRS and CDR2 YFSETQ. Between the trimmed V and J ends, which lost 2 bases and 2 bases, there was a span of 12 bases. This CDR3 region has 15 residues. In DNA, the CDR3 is TGCGCCAGCAGCTTTTTCCGGGACCCCACAGATACGCAGTATTTT. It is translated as CASSFFRDPTDTQYF.

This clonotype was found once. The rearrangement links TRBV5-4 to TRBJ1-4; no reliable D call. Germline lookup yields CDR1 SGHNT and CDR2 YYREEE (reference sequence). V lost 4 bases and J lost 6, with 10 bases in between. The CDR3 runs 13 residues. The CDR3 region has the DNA TGTGCCAGCAGCCCGGACGGGTATGAAAAACTGTTTTTT. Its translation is CASSPDGYEKLFF.

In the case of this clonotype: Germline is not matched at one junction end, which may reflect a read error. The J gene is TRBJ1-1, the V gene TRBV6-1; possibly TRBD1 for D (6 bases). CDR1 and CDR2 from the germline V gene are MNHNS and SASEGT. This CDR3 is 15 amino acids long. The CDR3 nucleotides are TGCGCCAGCATCAAAGGGACAACCGGGGACACTGAAGCTTTCTTT. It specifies CASIKGTTGDTEAFF.